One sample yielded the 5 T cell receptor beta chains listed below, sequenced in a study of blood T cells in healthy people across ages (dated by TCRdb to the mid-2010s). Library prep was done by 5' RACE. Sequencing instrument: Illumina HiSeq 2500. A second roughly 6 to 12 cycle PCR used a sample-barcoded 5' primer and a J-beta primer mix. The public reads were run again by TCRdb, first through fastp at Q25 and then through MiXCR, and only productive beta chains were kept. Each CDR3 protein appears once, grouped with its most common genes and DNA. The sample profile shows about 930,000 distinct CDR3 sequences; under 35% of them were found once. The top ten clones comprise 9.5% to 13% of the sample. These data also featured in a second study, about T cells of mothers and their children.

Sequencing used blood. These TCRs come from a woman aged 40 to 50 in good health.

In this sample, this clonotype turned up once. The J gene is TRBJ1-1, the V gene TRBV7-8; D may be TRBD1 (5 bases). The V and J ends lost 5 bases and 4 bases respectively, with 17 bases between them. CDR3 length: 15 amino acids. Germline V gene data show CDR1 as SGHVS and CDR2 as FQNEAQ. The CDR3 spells CASSLRKSGGTEAFF. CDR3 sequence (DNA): TGTGCCAGCAGCCTTAGGAAATCTGGGGGCACTGAAGCTTTCTTT.

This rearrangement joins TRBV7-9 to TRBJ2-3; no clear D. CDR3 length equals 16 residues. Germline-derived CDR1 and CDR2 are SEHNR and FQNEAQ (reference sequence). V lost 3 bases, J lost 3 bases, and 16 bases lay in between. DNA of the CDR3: TGTGCCAGCAGCTTCTTGGTCGAATCTGGAACAGATACGCAGTATTTT. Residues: CASSFLVESGTDTQYF.

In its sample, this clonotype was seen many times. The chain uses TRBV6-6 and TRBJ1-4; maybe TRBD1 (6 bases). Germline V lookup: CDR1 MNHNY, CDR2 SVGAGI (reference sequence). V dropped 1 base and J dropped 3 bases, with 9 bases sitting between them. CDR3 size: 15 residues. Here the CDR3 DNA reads TGTGCCAGCAGTTACTACGGGACATCTAATGAAAAACTGTTTTTT. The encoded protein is CASSYYGTSNEKLFF.

The CDR3 protein is CASSFVGRQTYYGYTF. CDR3 in DNA: TGTGCCAGCAGTTTCGTCGGTCGACAGACTTACTATGGCTACACCTTC. The chain carries TRBV28 and TRBJ1-2; D might be TRBD1 (5 bases). Trimming cost V 3 bases and J 3 bases, with 17 bases left between them. Germline V lookup: CDR1 MDHEN, CDR2 SYDVKM. The length of the CDR3 is 16 residues.

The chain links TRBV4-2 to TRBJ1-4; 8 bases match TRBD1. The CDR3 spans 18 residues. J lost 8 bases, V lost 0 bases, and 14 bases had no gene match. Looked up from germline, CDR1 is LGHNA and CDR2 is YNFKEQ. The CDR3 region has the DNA TGTGCCAGCAGCCAAGATTCCGCAACGGACAGGGTGGGAGAAAAACTGTTTTTT. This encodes CASSQDSATDRVGEKLFF.